This T cell receptor beta chain was sequenced during a study of T cell responses to AZD1222 COVID-19 vaccine. As regards this clone: The antigen is undetermined.

Notes on the study in general: Nearly half of the spike-specific TCRs reportedly recognize variant regions that carry no mutations. None of the repertoires were sampled until the peak T cell response had passed. Baseline serostatus was positive in only a handful of AZD1222 recipients.

Sequenced by immunoSEQ multiplex PCR; TCRdb stores in-frame clones only, minus some. In the table there are approximately 89,000 clones, about 91% of which are singletons. The CDR3 contains 16 residues. Germline trimming cut 6 bases from V and 5 bases from J; bases unmatched to any gene: 10. Per the germline V gene, CDR1 is SGDLS and CDR2 is YYNGEE. V and J are TRBV9 and TRBJ2-1; 11 nucleotides match TRBD2. The sequencing used peripheral blood, collected on day 0 of AZD1222 vaccination. The sequence was obtained from an adult in good health. The CDR3 loop is CASKELAGDFNNEQFF. CDR3 sequence (DNA): TGTGCCAGCAAGGAACTAGCGGGAGATTTTAACAATGAGCAGTTCTTC.